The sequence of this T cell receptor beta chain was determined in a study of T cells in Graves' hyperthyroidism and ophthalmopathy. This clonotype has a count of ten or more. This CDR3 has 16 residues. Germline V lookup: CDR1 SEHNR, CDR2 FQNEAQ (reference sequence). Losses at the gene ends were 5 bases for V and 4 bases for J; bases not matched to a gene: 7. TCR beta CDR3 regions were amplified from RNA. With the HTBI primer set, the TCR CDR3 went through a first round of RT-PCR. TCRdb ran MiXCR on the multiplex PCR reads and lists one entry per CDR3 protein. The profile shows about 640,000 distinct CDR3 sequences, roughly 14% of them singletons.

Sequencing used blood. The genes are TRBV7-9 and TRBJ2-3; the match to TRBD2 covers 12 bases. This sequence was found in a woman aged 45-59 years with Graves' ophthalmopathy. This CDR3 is CASSDRLAGVSDTQYF. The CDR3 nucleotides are TGTGCCAGCAGCGATCGACTAGCGGGAGTATCAGATACGCAGTATTTT.